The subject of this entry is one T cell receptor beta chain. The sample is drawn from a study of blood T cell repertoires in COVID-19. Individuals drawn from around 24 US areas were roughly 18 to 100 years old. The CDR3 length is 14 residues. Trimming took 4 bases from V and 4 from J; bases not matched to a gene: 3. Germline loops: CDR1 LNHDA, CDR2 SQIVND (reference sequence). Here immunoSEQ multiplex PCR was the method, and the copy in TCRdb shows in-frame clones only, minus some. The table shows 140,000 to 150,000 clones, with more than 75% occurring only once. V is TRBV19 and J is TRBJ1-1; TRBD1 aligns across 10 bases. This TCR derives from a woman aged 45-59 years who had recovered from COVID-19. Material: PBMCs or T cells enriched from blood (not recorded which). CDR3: CASSTRDRGTEAFF. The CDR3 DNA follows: TGTGCCAGTAGTACCCGGGACAGGGGCACTGAAGCTTTCTTT.